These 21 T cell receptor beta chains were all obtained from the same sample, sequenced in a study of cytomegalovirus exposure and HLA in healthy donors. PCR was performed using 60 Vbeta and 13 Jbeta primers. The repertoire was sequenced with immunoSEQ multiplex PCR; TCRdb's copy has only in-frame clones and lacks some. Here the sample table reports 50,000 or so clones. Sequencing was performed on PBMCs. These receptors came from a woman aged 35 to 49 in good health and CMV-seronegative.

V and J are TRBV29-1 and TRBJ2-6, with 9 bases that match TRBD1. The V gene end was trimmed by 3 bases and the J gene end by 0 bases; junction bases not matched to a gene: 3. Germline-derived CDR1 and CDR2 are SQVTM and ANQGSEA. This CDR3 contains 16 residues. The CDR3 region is CSVETGGYSGANVLTF. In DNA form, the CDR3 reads TGCAGCGTTGAGACAGGGGGATACTCTGGGGCCAACGTCCTGACTTTC.

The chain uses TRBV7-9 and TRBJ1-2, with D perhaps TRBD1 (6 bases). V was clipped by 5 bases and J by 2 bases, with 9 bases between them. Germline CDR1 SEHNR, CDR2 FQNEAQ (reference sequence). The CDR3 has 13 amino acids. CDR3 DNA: TGTGCCAGCAGCATGGACAGCAACTATGGCTACACCTTC. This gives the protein CASSMDSNYGYTF.

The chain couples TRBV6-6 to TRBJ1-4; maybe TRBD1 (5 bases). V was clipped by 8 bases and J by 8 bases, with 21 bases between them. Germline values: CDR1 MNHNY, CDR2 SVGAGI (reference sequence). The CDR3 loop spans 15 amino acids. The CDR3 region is CASVNQGFGSEKLFF. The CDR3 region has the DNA TGTGCCAGCGTGAACCAGGGCTTTGGCAGCGAAAAACTGTTTTTT.

This CDR3 reads CAWSVRVVGNTIYF. The CDR3 nucleotides are TGTGCCTGGAGTGTGAGGGTGGTTGGAAACACCATATATTTT. The V and J genes are TRBV30 and TRBJ1-3; D is unclear. V was shortened by 0 bases and J by 3 bases, with 9 bases between the two germline ends. The CDR3 is made up of 14 amino acids. The germline CDR1 and CDR2 sequences are GTSNPN and SVGIG (reference sequence).

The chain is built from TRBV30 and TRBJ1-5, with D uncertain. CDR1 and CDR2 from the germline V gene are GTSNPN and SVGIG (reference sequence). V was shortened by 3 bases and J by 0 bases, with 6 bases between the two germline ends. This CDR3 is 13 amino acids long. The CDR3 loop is CAWSLDSNQPQHF. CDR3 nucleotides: TGTGCCTGGAGCCTAGATAGCAATCAGCCCCAGCATTTT.

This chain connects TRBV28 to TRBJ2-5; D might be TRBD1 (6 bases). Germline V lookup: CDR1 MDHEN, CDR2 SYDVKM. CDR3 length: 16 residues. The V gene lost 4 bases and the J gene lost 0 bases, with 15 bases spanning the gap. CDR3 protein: CASSSPGHSYQETQYF. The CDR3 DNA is TGTGCCAGCAGTTCACCGGGACACTCGTACCAAGAGACCCAGTACTTC.

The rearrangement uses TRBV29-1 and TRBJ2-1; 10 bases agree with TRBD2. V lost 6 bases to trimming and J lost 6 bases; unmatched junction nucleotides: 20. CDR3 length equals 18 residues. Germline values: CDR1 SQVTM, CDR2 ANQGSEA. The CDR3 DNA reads TGCAGCGTCGTAGGTCTTGGCATAAAAGGACTAGCGGCCAATGAGCAGTTCTTC. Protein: CSVVGLGIKGLAANEQFF.

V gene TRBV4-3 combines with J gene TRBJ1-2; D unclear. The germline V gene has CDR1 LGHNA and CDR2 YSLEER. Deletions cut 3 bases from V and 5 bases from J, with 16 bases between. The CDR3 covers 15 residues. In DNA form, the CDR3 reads TGCGCCAGCAGCCAGGAGGAGTCTGAAAGATATGGCTACACCTTC. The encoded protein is CASSQEESERYGYTF.

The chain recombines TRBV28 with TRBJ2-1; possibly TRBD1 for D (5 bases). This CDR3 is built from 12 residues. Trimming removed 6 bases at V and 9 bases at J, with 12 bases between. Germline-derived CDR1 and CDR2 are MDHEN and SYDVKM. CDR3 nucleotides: TGTGCCAGCAGAACGACAGTGCGTGAGCAGTTCTTC. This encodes CASRTTVREQFF.

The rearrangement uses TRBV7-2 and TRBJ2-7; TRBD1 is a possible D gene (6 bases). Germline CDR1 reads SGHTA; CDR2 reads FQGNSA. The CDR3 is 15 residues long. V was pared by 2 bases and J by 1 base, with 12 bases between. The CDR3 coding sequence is TGTGCCAGCAGCTTACAGGGGCCACCTTCCTACGAGCAGTACTTC. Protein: CASSLQGPPSYEQYF.

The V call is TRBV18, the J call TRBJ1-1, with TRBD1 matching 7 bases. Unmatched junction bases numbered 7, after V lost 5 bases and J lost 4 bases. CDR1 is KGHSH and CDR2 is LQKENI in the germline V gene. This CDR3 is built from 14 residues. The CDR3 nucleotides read TGTGCCAGCTCAGCGCCCGCAGGGGGCACTGAAGCTTTCTTT. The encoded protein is CASSAPAGGTEAFF.

This CDR3 reads CASSLPGHNSGNTIYF. CDR3 DNA: TGTGCCAGCAGCCTTCCGGGACACAACTCTGGAAACACCATATATTTT. J is TRBJ1-3 and V is TRBV5-6; D is perhaps TRBD1 (6 bases). Germline V lookup: CDR1 SGHDT, CDR2 YYEEEE. The ends were cut back, 4 bases at V and 0 bases at J, with 14 bases in the middle. There are 16 residues in the CDR3. The variable domain in full, with the rest retrieved from reference TRBV5-6 and TRBJ1-3, is DAGVTQSPTHLIKTRGQQVTLRCSPKSGHDTVSWYQQALGQGPQFIFQYYEEEERQRGNFPDRFSGHQFPNYSSELNVNALLLGDSALYLCASSLPGHNSGNTIYFGEGSWLTVV.

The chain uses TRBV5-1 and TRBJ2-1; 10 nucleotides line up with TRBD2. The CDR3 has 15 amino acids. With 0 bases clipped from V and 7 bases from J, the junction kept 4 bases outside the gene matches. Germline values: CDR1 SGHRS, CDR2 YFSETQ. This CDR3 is CASSLAPGLANEQFF. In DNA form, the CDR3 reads TGCGCCAGCAGCTTGGCACCGGGACTAGCGAATGAGCAGTTCTTC.

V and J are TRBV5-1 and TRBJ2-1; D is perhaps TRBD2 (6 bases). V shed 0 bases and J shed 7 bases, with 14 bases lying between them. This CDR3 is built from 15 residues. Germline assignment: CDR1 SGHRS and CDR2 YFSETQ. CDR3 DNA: TGCGCCAGCAGCTTGGGACTAGGAACGGCGAATGAGCAGTTCTTC. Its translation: CASSLGLGTANEQFF.

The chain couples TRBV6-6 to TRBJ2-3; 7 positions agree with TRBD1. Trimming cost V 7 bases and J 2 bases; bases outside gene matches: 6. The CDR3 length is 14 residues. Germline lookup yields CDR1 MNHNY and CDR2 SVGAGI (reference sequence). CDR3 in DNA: TGTGCCAGCATTTCAGGGACAGTCACAGATACGCAGTATTTT. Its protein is CASISGTVTDTQYF.

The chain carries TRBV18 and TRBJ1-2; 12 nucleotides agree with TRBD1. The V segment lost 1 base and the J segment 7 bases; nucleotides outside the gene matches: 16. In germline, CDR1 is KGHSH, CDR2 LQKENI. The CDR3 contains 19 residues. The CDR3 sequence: CASSPHPLGKGTGGFGYTF. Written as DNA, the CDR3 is TGTGCCAGCTCACCACACCCTTTAGGAAAAGGGACAGGGGGCTTTGGCTACACCTTC.

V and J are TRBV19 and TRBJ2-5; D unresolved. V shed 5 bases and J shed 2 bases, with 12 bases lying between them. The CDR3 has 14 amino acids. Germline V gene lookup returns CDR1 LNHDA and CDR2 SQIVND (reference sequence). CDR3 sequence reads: CASSHPNLQETQYF. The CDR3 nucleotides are TGTGCCAGTAGTCACCCTAACCTGCAAGAGACCCAGTACTTC.

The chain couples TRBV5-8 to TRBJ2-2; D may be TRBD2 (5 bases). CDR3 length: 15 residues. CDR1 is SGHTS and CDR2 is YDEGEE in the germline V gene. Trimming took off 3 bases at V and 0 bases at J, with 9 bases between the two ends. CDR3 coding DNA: TGTGCCAGCAGCTCCGGGGTAACGAACACCGGGGAGCTGTTTTTT. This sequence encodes CASSSGVTNTGELFF.

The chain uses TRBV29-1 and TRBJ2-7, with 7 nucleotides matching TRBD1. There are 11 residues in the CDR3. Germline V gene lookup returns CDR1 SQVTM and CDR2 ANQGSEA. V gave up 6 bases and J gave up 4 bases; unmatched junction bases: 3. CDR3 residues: CSVYRGYEQYF. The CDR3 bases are TGCAGCGTCTACAGGGGATACGAGCAGTACTTC.

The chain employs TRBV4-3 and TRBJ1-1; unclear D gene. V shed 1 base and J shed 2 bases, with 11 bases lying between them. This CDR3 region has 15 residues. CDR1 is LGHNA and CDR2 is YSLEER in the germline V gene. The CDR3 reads CASSQAVRGNTEAFF. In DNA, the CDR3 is TGCGCCAGCAGCCAAGCAGTGCGGGGTAACACTGAAGCTTTCTTT.

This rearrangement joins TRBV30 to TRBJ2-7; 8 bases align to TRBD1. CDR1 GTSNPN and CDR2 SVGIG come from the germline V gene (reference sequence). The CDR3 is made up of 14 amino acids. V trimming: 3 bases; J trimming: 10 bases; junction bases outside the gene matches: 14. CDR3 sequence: CAWRGRTGSLRQYF. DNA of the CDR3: TGTGCCTGGAGGGGGCGGACAGGGAGTCTACGTCAGTACTTC. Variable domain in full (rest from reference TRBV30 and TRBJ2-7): SQTIHQWPATLVQPVGSPLSLECTVEGTSNPNLYWYRQAAGRGLQLLFYSVGIGQISSEVPQNLSASRPQDRQFILSSKKLLLSDSGFYLCAWRGRTGSLRQYFGPGTRLTVT.